The clone carrying this T cell receptor beta chain was detected only a few times. Its specificity is not known. This entry is derived from a study of CD8+ T cells in alopecia areata. Study findings and constraints: For lesional scalp, especially alopecia totalis/universalis, clonality was higher than in normal scalp. Clarity of TCR sharing across patients fell short of that in mice, possibly HLA-related.

CDR3 length: 12 residues. In germline, CDR1 is SNHLY, CDR2 FYNNEI. The ends were cut back, 9 bases at V and 1 base at J, with 9 bases in the middle. The sequencing template was cDNA reverse transcribed from extracted RNA. The repertoire was sequenced with immunoSEQ multiplex PCR; TCRdb's copy has only in-frame clones and lacks some. The data show some 120,000 clones, approximately 47% seen once. In alopecia areata patients, both lesional scalp punch biopsies and peripheral blood were collected. The authors sorted CD4+ and CD8+ T cells from PBMCs. The chain links TRBV2 to TRBJ2-5; weak D call: TRBD2 (5 bases). The source material was NKG2D-low CD8+ T cells sorted from blood. This TCR derives from a human donor with alopecia areata. The CDR3 loop is CARRGPQETQYF. The CDR3 DNA is TGTGCCAGACGGGGTCCCCAAGAGACCCAGTACTTC.